The T cell receptor (beta chain) described here comes from a study of shared clonotypes between healthy human individuals. For the study at large: Each donor's CD8 memory used one plate, CD8 naive two, each CD4 subset three.

At deep level, the assay was performed. Original methodology: ImmunoSEQ output lacked quality scores and full-length reads, limiting matched filtering. Assay: immunoSEQ multiplex PCR; the TCRdb copy retains only in-frame clones and omits some. V and J calls and clone size are given by that table; D and trimming were obtained from the DNA. The sample carries 560,000 or so clones, roughly 96% recorded once. CD45RO negativity and positive selection for CCR7 defined naive CD8 cells, a population that excluded terminally differentiated effector memory CD45RA+ cells. CDR3 size: 16 residues. Germline V gene sequence: CDR1 SGHRS, CDR2 YFSETQ. V gave up 2 bases and J gave up 0 bases; unmatched junction bases: 7. Study results and limitations: The sharing of about 5% of naive CD4 clonotypes was seen across several donors.

Remarks on this clone: Its antigen is not known.

The chain combines TRBV5-1 with TRBJ2-7; TRBD1 matches at 8 bases. The sample taken for sequencing was naive CD8+ T cells sorted from blood. The sequence was obtained from a woman younger than 45 in good health. This CDR3 is CASSLWDRTSSYEQYF. The CDR3 nucleotides are TGCGCCAGCAGCTTATGGGACAGGACGAGCTCCTACGAGCAGTACTTC.